This entry features one T cell receptor (beta chain) sequence. The antigen remains unidentified. This sample is drawn from a study of T cell responses to AZD1222 COVID-19 vaccine. Study-level points and caveats: Spike-specific TCR depth and breadth grew after two AZD1222 doses. Seropositivity was recorded at baseline in only a handful of AZD1222 recipients. Among the donors, most were white British and more were female, and clonal diversity was possibly underestimated.

This CDR3 is 14 amino acids long. Germline V lookup: CDR1 MDHEN, CDR2 SYDVKM. Trimming pared 7 bases from V and 8 bases from J, leaving 17 bases between. TCRdb's copy holds only in-frame clones and misses some; the assay was immunoSEQ multiplex PCR. The sample lists 150,000 to 200,000 clones, around 92% occurring once. The TCR was taken from an adult in good health. J is TRBJ1-4 and V is TRBV28; D gene ambiguous. Sequenced material: peripheral blood, taken on day 0 of MenACWY control vaccination. DNA for the CDR3: TGTGCCAGCAACCCGGCCCCCTCCCGGGAAAAACTGTTTTTT. It yields the protein CASNPAPSREKLFF.